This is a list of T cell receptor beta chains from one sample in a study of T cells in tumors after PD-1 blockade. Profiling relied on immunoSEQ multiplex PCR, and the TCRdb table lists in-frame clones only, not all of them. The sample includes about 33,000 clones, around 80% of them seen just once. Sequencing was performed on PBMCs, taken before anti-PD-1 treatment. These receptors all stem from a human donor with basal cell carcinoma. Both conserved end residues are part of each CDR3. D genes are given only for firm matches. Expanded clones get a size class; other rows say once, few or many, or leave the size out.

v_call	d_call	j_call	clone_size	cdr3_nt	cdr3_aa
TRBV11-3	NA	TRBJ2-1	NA	TGTGCCAGCAGCGGTAAAAGGGGCCCTTACAATGAGCAGTTCTTC	CASSGKRGPYNEQFF
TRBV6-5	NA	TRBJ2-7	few	TGTGCCAGTAGGACGCAGTACGAGCAGTACTTC	CASRTQYEQYF
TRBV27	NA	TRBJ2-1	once	TGTGCCAGCAGTTCTATACCCGGTCTCTCCTACAATGAGCAGTTCTTC	CASSSIPGLSYNEQFF
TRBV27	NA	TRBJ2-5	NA	TGTGCCAGCAGTCATCAAGAGACCCAGTACTTC	CASSHQETQYF
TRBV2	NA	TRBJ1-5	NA	TGTGCCAGCAGTGGGACAGGCAATCAGCCCCAGCATTTT	CASSGTGNQPQHF
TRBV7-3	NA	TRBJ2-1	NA	TGTGCCAGCAGCTTAACATCCGGGCTGGGGGTGAATGAGCAGTTCTTC	CASSLTSGLGVNEQFF
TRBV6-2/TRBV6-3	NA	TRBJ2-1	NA	TGTGCCAGCAGCTCCAGATTCTACAATGAGCAGTTCTTC	CASSSRFYNEQFF
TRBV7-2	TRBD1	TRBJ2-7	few	TGTGCCAGCAGCTTAAGTTCCGGGACAGCTTCCTACGAGCAGTACTTC	CASSLSSGTASYEQYF
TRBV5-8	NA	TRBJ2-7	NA	TGTGCCAGCAGCTTGGTGACTTTGGGGGACTGCTCCTACGAGCAGTACTTC	CASSLVTLGDCSYEQYF
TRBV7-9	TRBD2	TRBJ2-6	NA	TGTGCCAGCAGCTTGCCTAGCGGGTTCTCTGGGGCCAACGTCCTGACTTTC	CASSLPSGFSGANVLTF
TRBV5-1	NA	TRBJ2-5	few	TGCGCCAGCAGCTTGAGTGAGGACGGGGGGCACCAGTACTTC	CASSLSEDGGHQYF
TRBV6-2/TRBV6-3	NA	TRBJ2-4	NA	TGTGCCAGCAGTTACGGGCTTGTCAAAAACATTCAGTACTTC	CASSYGLVKNIQYF
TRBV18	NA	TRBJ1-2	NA	TGTGCCAGCTCACCATCAGACGGCTACACCTTC	CASSPSDGYTF
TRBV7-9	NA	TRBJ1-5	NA	TGTGCCAGCAGCCGAGGGTGGGGGGACCAGCCCCAGCATTTT	CASSRGWGDQPQHF
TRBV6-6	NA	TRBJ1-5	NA	TGTGCCAGCAGCCTTAGCAATCAGCCCCAGCATTTT	CASSLSNQPQHF
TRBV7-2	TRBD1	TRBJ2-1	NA	TGTGCCAGCAGCCGTGGGACAGAAAACCCCAATGAGCAGTTCTTC	CASSRGTENPNEQFF
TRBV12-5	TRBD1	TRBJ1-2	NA	TGTGCTAGTGGTTGGGGGACAGGCAGCTATGGCTACACCTTC	CASGWGTGSYGYTF
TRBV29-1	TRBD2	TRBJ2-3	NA	TGCAGCGTTGGGGCGGGGGCAGATACGCAGTATTTT	CSVGAGADTQYF
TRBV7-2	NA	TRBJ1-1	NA	TGTGCCAGCAGCACGGCCCTGTCGGCTGAAGCTTTCTTT	CASSTALSAEAFF
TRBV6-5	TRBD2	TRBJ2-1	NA	TGTGCCAGCAGTTACAGGACTAGCGGGAGGGATGAGCAGTTCTTC	CASSYRTSGRDEQFF
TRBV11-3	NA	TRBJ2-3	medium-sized	TGTGCCAGCAGCCTTAAGACAGCAGATACGCAGTATTTT	CASSLKTADTQYF
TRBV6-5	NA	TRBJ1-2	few	TGTGCCAGCAGCCCCTCGCAGGGGGGCTACACCTTC	CASSPSQGGYTF
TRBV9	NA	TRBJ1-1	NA	TGTGCCAGCAGCGTAGAGCTGGAGTCGAACACTGAAGCTTTCTTT	CASSVELESNTEAFF
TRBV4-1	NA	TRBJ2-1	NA	TGCGCCAGCAGCCACCCCTTTGACCGGAGCTCCTACAATGAGCAGTTCTTC	CASSHPFDRSSYNEQFF
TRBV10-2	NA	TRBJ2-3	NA	TGCGCCAGCAGTGAGTCGGAGGGTGCCCTGGATACGCAGTATTTT	CASSESEGALDTQYF
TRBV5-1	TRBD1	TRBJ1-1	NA	TGCGCCAGCAGCTTGGTGGTGGAGGGGGCAACTGAAGCTTTCTTT	CASSLVVEGATEAFF
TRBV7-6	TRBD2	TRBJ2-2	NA	TGTGCCAGCAGCTCCTCGACTAGCGGGAGGGCCAGGGCCGGGGAGCTGTTTTTT	CASSSSTSGRARAGELFF
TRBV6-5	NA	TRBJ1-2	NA	TGTGCCAGCAGCTTTGGACACCAGGGCTACACCTTC	CASSFGHQGYTF
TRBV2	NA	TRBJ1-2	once	TGTGCCAGCAGTGGATACGAGACCTTTTATGGCTACACCTTC	CASSGYETFYGYTF
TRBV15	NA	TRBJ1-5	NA	TGTGCCACCAGCAGAGATGGGCAGGATGGTCAGCCCCAGCATTTT	CATSRDGQDGQPQHF
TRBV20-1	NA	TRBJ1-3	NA	TGCAGTGCCAGAGGGCTAAACACCATATATTTT	CSARGLNTIYF
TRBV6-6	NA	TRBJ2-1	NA	TGTGCCAGCAGGGGCAATGAGCAGTTCTTC	CASRGNEQFF
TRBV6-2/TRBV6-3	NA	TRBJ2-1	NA	TGTGCCAGCAGTTACCGGGGCCGTGAGCAGTTCTTC	CASSYRGREQFF
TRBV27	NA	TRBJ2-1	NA	TGTGCCAGCAGTTCCCTGCCAGGGAGGCCCCTCTTC	CASSSLPGRPLF
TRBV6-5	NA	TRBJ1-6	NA	TGTGCCAGCAGTTCAGCAGGGAATTCACCCCTCCACTTT	CASSSAGNSPLHF
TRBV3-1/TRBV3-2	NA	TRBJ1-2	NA	TGTGCCAGCAGCCATGGACAGAGCTATGGCTACACCTTC	CASSHGQSYGYTF
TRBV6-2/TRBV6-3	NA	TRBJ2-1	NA	TGTGCCAGCAGTTATCGTAGGGCGCTCTACAATGAGCAGTTCTTC	CASSYRRALYNEQFF
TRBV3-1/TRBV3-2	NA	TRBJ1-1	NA	TGTGCCAGCAGCCAAATGCGAGGGGGGTTAGGGACGAACACTGAAGCTTTCTTT	CASSQMRGGLGTNTEAFF
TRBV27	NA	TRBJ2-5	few	TGTGCCAGCAGTTTCAACCTGGATAAGAAAGGGACCCAGTACTTC	CASSFNLDKKGTQYF
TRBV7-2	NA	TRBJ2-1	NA	TGTGCCAGCAGCTTAGCGCGGGGGCGGGGTGGGTATTTGTACAATGAGCAGTTCTTC	CASSLARGRGGYLYNEQFF
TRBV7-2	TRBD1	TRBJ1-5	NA	TGTGCCAGCAGCACTCGACAGGGCGAAGTGCCCCAGCATTTT	CASSTRQGEVPQHF
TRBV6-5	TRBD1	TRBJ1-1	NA	TGTGCCAGCAGCAGGCAGGGGGTCACTGAAGCTTTCTTT	CASSRQGVTEAFF
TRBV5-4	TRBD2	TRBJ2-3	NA	TGTGCCAGCAGCTTCGGACTAGCGGGGGGCGGCGATACGCAGTATTTT	CASSFGLAGGGDTQYF
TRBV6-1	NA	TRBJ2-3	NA	TGTGCCAGCAGTGATTTCCGAGGGACGGTCGAGCAGTATTTT	CASSDFRGTVEQYF
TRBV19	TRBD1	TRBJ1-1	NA	TGTGCCAGTAGTCCGGGACAGCAGAACACTGAAGCTTTCTTT	CASSPGQQNTEAFF
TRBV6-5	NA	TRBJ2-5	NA	TGTGCCAGCAGGCGGGACAGAAATTTGGAGACCCAGTACTTC	CASRRDRNLETQYF
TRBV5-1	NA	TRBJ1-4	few	TGCGCCAGCAGCTTGGCCATCGGGAGTGGCGGTGAAAAACTGTTTTTT	CASSLAIGSGGEKLFF
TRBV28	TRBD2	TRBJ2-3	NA	TGTGCCAGCAGCCTTAGCGGGAACTCGGCCGATACGCAGTATTTT	CASSLSGNSADTQYF
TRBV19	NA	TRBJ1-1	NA	TGTGCCAGTAGTATTTATTCGAGCAGGGAAGCTTTCTTT	CASSIYSSREAFF
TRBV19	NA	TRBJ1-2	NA	TGTGCCTCCAGAATAGAAACAGGACCCCTCTATGGCTACACCTTC	CASRIETGPLYGYTF
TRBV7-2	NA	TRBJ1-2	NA	TGTGCCAGCAGCTTTAATCGGAACTATGGCTACACCTTC	CASSFNRNYGYTF
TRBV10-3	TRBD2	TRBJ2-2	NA	TGTGCCATCAGGGGCGATAAGGGACTAGCGGGAGTTACCGGGGAGCTGTTTTTT	CAIRGDKGLAGVTGELFF
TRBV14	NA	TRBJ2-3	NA	TGTGCCAGCAGCCCTCGTCGACCGCCAGATACGCAGTATTTT	CASSPRRPPDTQYF
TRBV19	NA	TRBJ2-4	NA	TGTGCCAGTAGTCCCTCCTTGGGGATGAGCAAAAACATTCAGTACTTC	CASSPSLGMSKNIQYF